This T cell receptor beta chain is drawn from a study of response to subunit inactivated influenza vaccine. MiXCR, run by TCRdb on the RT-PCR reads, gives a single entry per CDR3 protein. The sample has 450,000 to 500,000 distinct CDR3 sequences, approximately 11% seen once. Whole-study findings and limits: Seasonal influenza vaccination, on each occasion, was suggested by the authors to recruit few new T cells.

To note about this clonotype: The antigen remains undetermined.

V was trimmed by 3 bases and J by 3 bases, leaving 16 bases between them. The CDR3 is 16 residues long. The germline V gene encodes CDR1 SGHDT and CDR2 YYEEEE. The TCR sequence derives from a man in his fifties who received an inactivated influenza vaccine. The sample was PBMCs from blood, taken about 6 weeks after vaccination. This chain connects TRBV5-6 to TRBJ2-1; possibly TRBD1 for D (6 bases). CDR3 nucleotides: TGTGCCAGCAGCTCTATCGGGACAAGCAACTACAATGAGCAGTTCTTC. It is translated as CASSSIGTSNYNEQFF.